This T cell receptor beta chain was found in a study of cytomegalovirus exposure and HLA in healthy donors. The study's findings and limits: Sequencing had likely introduced a cluster of highly shared sequence variants as an artifact.

Primers: 60 Vbeta forward and 13 Jbeta reverse. Generated by immunoSEQ multiplex PCR, the TCRdb table keeps only in-frame clones and is missing some. The sample yields over 150,000 clones, 65% to 80% seen once. The CDR3 is 15 amino acids. Between the trimmed V and J ends, which lost 4 bases and 0 bases, there was a span of 15 bases. Germline V gives CDR1 SQVTM, CDR2 ANQGSEA. A remark on this clone: Its antigen is undetermined.

Material: PBMCs. The clonotype comes from a woman aged 35 to 49 in good health and CMV-seropositive. This chain connects TRBV29-1 to TRBJ1-1, with D tentatively TRBD1 (5 bases). The CDR3 loop reads CSVVGLQGLNTEAFF. CDR3 nucleotide sequence: TGCAGCGTTGTGGGCTTGCAGGGCTTGAACACTGAAGCTTTCTTT. The whole variable domain, remainder taken from reference TRBV29-1 and TRBJ1-1, is SAVISQKPSRDICQRGTSLTIQCQVDSQVTMMFWYRQQPGQSLTLIATANQGSEATYESGFVIDKFPISRPNLTFSTLTVSNMSPEDSSIYLCSVVGLQGLNTEAFFGQGTRLTVV.